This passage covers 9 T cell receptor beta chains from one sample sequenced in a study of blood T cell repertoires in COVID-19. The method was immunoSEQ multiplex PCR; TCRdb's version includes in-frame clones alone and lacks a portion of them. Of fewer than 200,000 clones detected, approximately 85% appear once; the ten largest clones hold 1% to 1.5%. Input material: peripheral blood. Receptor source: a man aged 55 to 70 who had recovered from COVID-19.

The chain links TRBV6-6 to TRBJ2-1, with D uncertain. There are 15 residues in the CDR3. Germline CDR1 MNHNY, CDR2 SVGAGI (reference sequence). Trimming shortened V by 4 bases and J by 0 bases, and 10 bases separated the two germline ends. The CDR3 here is CASSFRSTSYNEQFF. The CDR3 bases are TGTGCCAGCAGTTTCCGGAGTACCTCCTACAATGAGCAGTTCTTC.

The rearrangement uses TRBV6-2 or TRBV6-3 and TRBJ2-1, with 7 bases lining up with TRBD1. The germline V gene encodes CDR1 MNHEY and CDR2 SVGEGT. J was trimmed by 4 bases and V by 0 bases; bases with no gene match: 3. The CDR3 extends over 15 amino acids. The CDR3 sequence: CASSYSRDSYNEQFF. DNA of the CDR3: TGTGCCAGCAGTTACTCCCGGGACAGTTACAATGAGCAGTTCTTC.

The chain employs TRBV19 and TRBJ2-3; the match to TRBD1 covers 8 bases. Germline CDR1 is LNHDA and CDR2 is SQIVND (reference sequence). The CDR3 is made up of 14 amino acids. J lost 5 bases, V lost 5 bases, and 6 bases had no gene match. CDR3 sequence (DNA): TGTGCCAGTAGTCGACAGGGGTTGGTAGATACGCAGTATTTT. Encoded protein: CASSRQGLVDTQYF.

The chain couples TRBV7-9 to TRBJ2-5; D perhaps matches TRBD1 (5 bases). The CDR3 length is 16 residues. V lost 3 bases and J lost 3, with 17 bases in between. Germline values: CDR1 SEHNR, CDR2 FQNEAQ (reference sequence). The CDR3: CASSFSGAATKETQYF. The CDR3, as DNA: TGTGCCAGCAGCTTCTCTGGGGCGGCGACCAAAGAGACCCAGTACTTC.

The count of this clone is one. Here the CDR3 DNA reads TGTGCCAGCAGCGTAGGGACAGTTGGCTACACCTTC. It is translated as CASSVGTVGYTF. This chain uses TRBV9 with TRBJ1-2, with D possibly TRBD1 on 6 matching bases. From germline, CDR1 is SGDLS and CDR2 YYNGEE. Trimming stripped 0 bases from V and 7 bases from J, with 7 bases between. The CDR3 is made up of 12 amino acids.

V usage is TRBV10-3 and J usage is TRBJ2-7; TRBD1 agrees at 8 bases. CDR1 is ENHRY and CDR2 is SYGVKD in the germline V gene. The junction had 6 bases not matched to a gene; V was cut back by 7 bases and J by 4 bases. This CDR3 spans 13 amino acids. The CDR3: CAIMGRGLYEQYF. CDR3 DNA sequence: TGTGCCATCATGGGCAGGGGGCTTTACGAGCAGTACTTC.

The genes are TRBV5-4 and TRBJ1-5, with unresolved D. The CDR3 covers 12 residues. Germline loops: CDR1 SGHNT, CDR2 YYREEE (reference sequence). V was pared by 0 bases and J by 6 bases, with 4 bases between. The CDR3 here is CASSLVGQPQHF. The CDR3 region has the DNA TGTGCCAGCAGCTTGGTCGGTCAGCCCCAGCATTTT.

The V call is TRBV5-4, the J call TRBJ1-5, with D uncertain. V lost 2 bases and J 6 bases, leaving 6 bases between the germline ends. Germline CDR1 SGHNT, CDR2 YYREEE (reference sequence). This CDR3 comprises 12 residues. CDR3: CASSFIGQPQHF. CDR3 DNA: TGTGCCAGCAGCTTTATCGGTCAGCCCCAGCATTTT.

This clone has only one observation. The CDR3 DNA sequence: TGTGCCAGCAGCACCCAGACAGGATCCTACGAGCAGTACTTC. Encoded protein: CASSTQTGSYEQYF. The V call is TRBV3-1 (or the pseudogene TRBV3-2), the J call TRBJ2-7, with D possibly being TRBD1 (6 bases). The CDR3 spans 14 residues. V was pared by 5 bases and J by 1 base, with 12 bases between. Germline CDR1 LGHDT, CDR2 YNNKEL (reference sequence).